The next 3 T cell receptor beta chains were all read from a single sample in a study of blood T cells in healthy people across ages. Primed by a sample-barcoded 5' primer and a J-beta primer mix, a second PCR proceeded for about 7 to 11 cycles. TCRdb analysed the 5' RACE reads with MiXCR anew, one entry per CDR3 protein. The repertoire holds hundreds of thousands of distinct CDR3 sequences, just under 25% seen once, with 9% to 9.5% in the top ten. This sample was shared with a second study, whose subject was T cells of mothers and their children.

Sequences were obtained from blood. These receptors were collected from a boy between 10 and 17 years old in good health.

This clonotype has only a few counts. The chain couples TRBV10-3 to TRBJ1-6; D is possibly TRBD1 (5 bases). CDR1 and CDR2 from the germline V gene are ENHRY and SYGVKD. The V end lost 3 bases, the J end lost 1 base, and 10 bases lay between the germline ends. CDR3 length: 16 amino acids. This CDR3 is CAISDGGSSYNSPLHF. CDR3 DNA: TGTGCCATCAGTGATGGGGGGAGTTCCTATAATTCACCCCTCCACTTT.

A word on this clonotype: An end of the junction does not agree with germline; a read error may underlie this. The chain has TRBV5-1 and TRBJ1-2, with 7 bases lining up with TRBD1. CDR1 is SGHRS and CDR2 is YFSETQ in the germline V gene. The CDR3 is 15 amino acids. CDR3 amino acids: CAGSSETPGQTSYTF. CDR3 coding DNA: TGCGCCGGCAGCTCGGAGACCCCGGGACAGACAAGCTACACCTTC.

In its sample, this clonotype was seen many times. The J gene is TRBJ2-1, the V gene TRBV4-2, with D possibly TRBD1 on 6 matching bases. Germline V CDR1 and CDR2: LGHNA, YNFKEQ. The CDR3 consists of 15 residues. V lost 4 bases to trimming and J lost 0 bases, with 10 bases between them. The CDR3 is CASSPSDSSYNEQFF. CDR3 nucleotide sequence: TGTGCCAGCAGCCCATCGGACAGCTCCTACAATGAGCAGTTCTTC.